This TCR beta chain was found in a study of OX40 agonist ivuxolimab in advanced cancers. Study at large: Among those enrolled, mean age was about 58 years (range 23 to 79) and less than 90% were male.

Cycle 7 day 1, cycle 4 day 1, and baseline were the timepoints at which blood was sampled. Points from the study as a whole: There was clonal expansion of CD4+ and CD8+ blood T cells by week 6 at 0.1 to 3.0 mg/kg.

Using immunoSEQ multiplex PCR, the repertoire was profiled, and TCRdb retains in-frame clones only, with some absent. The profile shows approximately 84,000 clones, over 80% of them singletons. Germline CDR1 is MNHEY and CDR2 is SVGAGI. The CDR3 runs 14 residues. J gave up 4 bases and V 5 bases, and 5 bases lay outside the gene matches. This clone was picked up one time. The antigen is not known. The V and J genes are TRBV6-5 and TRBJ1-2; the match to TRBD1 covers 9 bases. This receptor was identified in an adult with an advanced solid tumor such as melanoma, head and neck, liver or kidney cancer. Sample: CD4+ or CD8+ T cells sorted from blood, taken in a trial of the OX40 agonist ivuxolimab. For the CDR3, the DNA is TGTGCCAGCAGTCAGGACAGGGGAGGCTATGGCTACACCTTC. This codes for CASSQDRGGYGYTF.